What follows are 19 T cell receptor beta chains derived from one specimen sequenced in a study of blood T cell repertoires in COVID-19. Assay used: immunoSEQ multiplex PCR; TCRdb lists only in-frame clones, some missing. The sample has fewer than 250,000 clones, approximately 91% seen once. Sequencing was done on a sample of peripheral blood. Every receptor here comes from a man aged 30 to 45 with COVID-19, enrolled during active disease.

Only one count was recorded for this clone. J is TRBJ1-1 and V is TRBV6-5, with 10 bases matching TRBD1. With V trimmed by 4 bases and J by 11 bases, 13 bases remained unmatched. CDR1 and CDR2 (germline): MNHEY, SVGAGI. The CDR3 sequence is 15 residues long. The CDR3 sequence is CASSSIRQGATGAFF. CDR3 nucleotides: TGTGCCAGCAGTTCGATACGACAGGGGGCGACTGGCGCTTTCTTT.

The V call is TRBV27, the J call TRBJ1-6, with TRBD1 matching over 8 bases. V dropped 5 bases and J dropped 10; count of bases not matched to a gene: 7. CDR3 size: 14 residues. The germline V gene encodes CDR1 MNHEY and CDR2 SMNVEV (reference sequence). The CDR3 spells CASSPRTGGSPLHF. In DNA, the CDR3 is TGTGCCAGCAGTCCGCGCACAGGGGGATCACCCCTCCACTTT.

The chain has TRBV7-9 and TRBJ2-2, with 9 bases aligning to TRBD1. CDR1 is SEHNR and CDR2 is FQNEAQ in the germline V gene (reference sequence). The CDR3 length is 15 residues. The V segment lost 5 bases and the J segment 4 bases; nucleotides outside the gene matches: 5. The CDR3 DNA reads as TGTGCCAGCAGCCTACAGGGGGCCGGCACCGGGGAGCTGTTTTTT. Its translation: CASSLQGAGTGELFF.

The V gene is TRBV7-2, the J gene TRBJ1-1, with D possibly TRBD1 on 6 matching bases. Trimming cost V 1 base and J 4 bases, with 13 bases left between them. The CDR3 totals 15 residues. CDR1 and CDR2 from the germline V gene are SGHTA and FQGNSA. The CDR3 nucleotides read TGTGCCAGCAGCTTAGAGGCAGGGGTAGGCACTGAAGCTTTCTTT. It codes for CASSLEAGVGTEAFF.

J is TRBJ1-2 and V is TRBV5-1; D is unclear. This CDR3 region has 12 residues. The germline V gene encodes CDR1 SGHRS and CDR2 YFSETQ. V dropped 0 bases and J dropped 7 bases, with 7 bases sitting between them. The CDR3 sequence: CASSLEGGGYTF. Here the CDR3 DNA reads TGCGCCAGCAGCTTGGAAGGAGGTGGCTACACCTTC. The whole variable domain, filled in from reference TRBV5-1 and TRBJ1-2, reads KAGVTQTPRYLIKTRGQQVTLSCSPISGHRSVSWYQQTPGQGLQFLFEYFSETQRNKGNFPGRFSGRQFSNSRSEMNVSTLELGDSALYLCASSLEGGGYTFGSGTRLTVV.

The V and J genes are TRBV2 and TRBJ1-4, with 8 nucleotides matching TRBD1. V lost 8 bases to trimming and J lost 5 bases; unmatched junction nucleotides: 7. This CDR3 region has 14 residues. Germline V gene lookup returns CDR1 SNHLY and CDR2 FYNNEI. In nucleotides, the CDR3 is TGTGCCAGCGGGGCGACAGGGGTAAATGAAAAACTGTTTTTT. Translation gives CASGATGVNEKLFF.

The CDR3 nucleotides are TGTGCCAGCAGTTTACTCGGCAGGATCGGAACTGAAGCTTTCTTT. Encoded protein: CASSLLGRIGTEAFF. This chain joins TRBV27 and TRBJ1-1; D ambiguous. Germline V CDR1 and CDR2: MNHEY, SMNVEV (reference sequence). V was shortened by 2 bases and J by 5 bases, with 15 bases between the two germline ends. The CDR3 extends over 15 amino acids.

This chain uses TRBV7-9 with TRBJ1-2; no definite D call. Germline loops: CDR1 SEHNR, CDR2 FQNEAQ (reference sequence). The V end lost 1 base, the J end lost 8 bases, and 11 bases lay between the germline ends. The CDR3 consists of 13 residues. In DNA form, the CDR3 reads TGTGCCAGCAGCTTAGTCCAGTCCGAAGGCTACACCTTC. Protein: CASSLVQSEGYTF.

This chain links TRBV19 with TRBJ2-1; 11 bases map to TRBD1. V gave up 6 bases and J gave up 5 bases; unmatched junction bases: 6. Germline CDR1 is LNHDA and CDR2 is SQIVND (reference sequence). This CDR3 spans 15 amino acids. CDR3 sequence reads: CASRRTGGGNNEQFF. Written as DNA, the CDR3 is TGTGCCAGTAGACGGACAGGGGGCGGCAACAATGAGCAGTTCTTC.

The rearrangement uses TRBV5-1 and TRBJ2-1; tentative D call: TRBD1 (6 bases). Trimming left V 2 bases short and J 7 bases short, with 10 bases between. Germline V CDR1 and CDR2: SGHRS, YFSETQ. This CDR3 is built from 13 residues. This chain's CDR3 is CASSLQGWNEQFF. The CDR3 DNA reads TGCGCCAGCAGCTTACAGGGTTGGAATGAGCAGTTCTTC.

This chain uses TRBV6-5 with TRBJ1-2; 9 bases agree with TRBD1. Per germline, CDR1 MNHEY and CDR2 SVGAGI. V was clipped by 6 bases and J by 8 bases; unmatched bases: 7. CDR3 length: 13 residues. CDR3 nucleotide sequence: TGTGCCAGCAGCCTACAGGGGGCGGGAGGCTACACCTTC. It codes for CASSLQGAGGYTF.

The chain couples TRBV6-5 to TRBJ1-3; possible D gene TRBD1, 6 bases. The CDR3 has 14 residues. The germline gives CDR1 MNHEY, CDR2 SVGAGI. Trimming removed 5 bases at V and 0 bases at J, with 8 bases between. Written as DNA, the CDR3 is TGTGCCAGCAGTCCACAGGGCTCTGGAAACACCATATATTTT. Translating gives CASSPQGSGNTIYF.

This rearrangement joins TRBV12-3 or TRBV12-4 to TRBJ1-2, with 9 bases aligning to TRBD1. Losses at the gene ends were 7 bases for V and 8 bases for J; bases not matched to a gene: 5. The length of the CDR3 is 12 residues. CDR3 coding DNA: TGTGCCAGCACGGGACAGGGCTGGGGCTACACCTTC. Translation gives CASTGQGWGYTF.

The DNA of the CDR3 is TGTGCCATCAGTAATTCAGGGGGGCCTGTCTTTAGCTCTGGAAACACCATATATTTT. It encodes CAISNSGGPVFSSGNTIYF. V gene TRBV10-3 combines with J gene TRBJ1-3; 7 nucleotides agree with TRBD1. J lost 0 bases, V lost 5 bases, and 16 bases had no gene match. CDR1 is ENHRY, CDR2 SYGVKD, per germline. The CDR3 consists of 19 residues.

The chain is built from TRBV29-1 and TRBJ1-1; D gene uncertain. V lost 4 bases to trimming and J lost 7 bases, with 22 bases between them. This CDR3 is 15 amino acids long. Germline CDR1 SQVTM, CDR2 ANQGSEA. As DNA, the CDR3 is TGCAGCGTTGGCACGGGTGACGGTAGAACAAATGAAGCTTTCTTT. Residues: CSVGTGDGRTNEAFF. The full variable domain, its missing parts supplied by reference TRBV29-1 and TRBJ1-1, is SAVISQKPSRDICQRGTSLTIQCQVDSQVTMMFWYRQQPGQSLTLIATANQGSEATYESGFVIDKFPISRPNLTFSTLTVSNMSPEDSSIYLCSVGTGDGRTNEAFFGQGTRLTVV.

The chain combines TRBV11-2 with TRBJ1-4; D is possibly TRBD1 (5 bases). Deletions cut 0 bases from V and 5 bases from J, with 10 bases between. Germline CDR1 and CDR2: SGHAT and FQNNGV. The CDR3 is 15 amino acids. The CDR3 region is CASSLEGRVNEKLFF. In DNA form, the CDR3 reads TGTGCCAGCAGCTTAGAAGGCAGGGTGAATGAAAAACTGTTTTTT.

The chain links TRBV4-2 to TRBJ1-6; TRBD1 aligns across 8 bases. Germline V gives CDR1 LGHNA, CDR2 YNFKEQ. The CDR3 totals 16 residues. The J segment lost 8 bases and the V segment lost 0 bases, leaving 6 bases of the junction unmatched. CDR3 in DNA: TGTGCCAGCAGCCAAGATACAGGGGGGATGGATTCACCCCTCCACTTT. Translated: CASSQDTGGMDSPLHF.

This chain links TRBV7-6 with TRBJ2-1; D may be TRBD2 (6 bases). Germline V gene data show CDR1 as SGHVS and CDR2 as FNYEAQ. This CDR3 contains 15 residues. V was clipped by 2 bases and J by 7 bases, with 15 bases between them. Here the CDR3 DNA reads TGTGCCAGCAGCTTAAACGAACTCCGGGGGAATGAGCAGTTCTTC. Residues: CASSLNELRGNEQFF.

The V gene is TRBV6-5, the J gene TRBJ1-1, with D tentatively TRBD1 (5 bases). Looked up from germline, CDR1 is MNHEY and CDR2 is SVGAGI. The ends were cut back, 1 base at V and 0 bases at J, with 9 bases in the middle. This CDR3 has 15 residues. The DNA of the CDR3 is TGTGCCAGCAGTTACTTCGGGGGGGTGAACACTGAAGCTTTCTTT. The encoded protein is CASSYFGGVNTEAFF.